The T cell receptor (beta chain) under discussion was sequenced for a study of blood T cell repertoires in COVID-19. Turning to the study itself: The United States, Italy and Spain were the sources of the acute and convalescent COVID-19 samples. T cells, B-cell-depleted T cells, or PBMCs provided the cDNA or gDNA that served as material.

The germline V gene encodes CDR1 DFQATT and CDR2 SNEGSKA (reference sequence). CDR3 length equals 14 residues. The junction had 7 bases not matched to a gene; V was cut back by 3 bases and J by 7 bases. Authors' analysis steps: Reference gene primer amplification in the assay estimated nucleated cell counts. The method was immunoSEQ multiplex PCR; TCRdb's version includes in-frame clones alone and lacks a portion of them. The V and J calls and clone size were taken over from that table, and D and trimming were inferred from the DNA. The sample lists some 210,000 clones, 70% to 90% occurring once. J is TRBJ2-1 and V is TRBV20-1; 9 bases map to TRBD1. Sequences were obtained from peripheral blood. The TCR sequence derives from a woman aged 45-65 years with active or convalescent COVID-19. CDR3 nucleotides: TGCAGTGCTAGTCCCGGGACAGGGACGAATGAGCAGTTCTTC. It specifies CSASPGTGTNEQFF.